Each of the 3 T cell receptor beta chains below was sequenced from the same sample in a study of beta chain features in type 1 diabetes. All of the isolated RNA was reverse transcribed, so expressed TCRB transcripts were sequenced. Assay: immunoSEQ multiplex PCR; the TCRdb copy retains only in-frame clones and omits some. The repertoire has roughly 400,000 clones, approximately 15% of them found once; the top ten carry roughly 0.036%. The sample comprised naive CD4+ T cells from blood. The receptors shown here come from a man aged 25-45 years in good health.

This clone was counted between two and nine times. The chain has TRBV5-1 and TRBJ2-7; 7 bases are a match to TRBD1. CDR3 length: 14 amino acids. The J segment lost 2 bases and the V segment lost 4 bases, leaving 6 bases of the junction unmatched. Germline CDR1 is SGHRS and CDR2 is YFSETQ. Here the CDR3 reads CASSPDRRTYEQYF. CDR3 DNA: TGCGCCAGCAGCCCGGACAGGCGAACCTACGAGCAGTACTTC.

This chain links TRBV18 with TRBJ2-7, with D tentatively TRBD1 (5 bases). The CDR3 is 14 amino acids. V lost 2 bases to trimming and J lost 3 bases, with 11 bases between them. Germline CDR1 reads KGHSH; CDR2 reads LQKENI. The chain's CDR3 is CASSPSGMFYEQYV. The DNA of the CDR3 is TGTGCCAGCTCACCATCAGGGATGTTCTACGAGCAGTACGTC.

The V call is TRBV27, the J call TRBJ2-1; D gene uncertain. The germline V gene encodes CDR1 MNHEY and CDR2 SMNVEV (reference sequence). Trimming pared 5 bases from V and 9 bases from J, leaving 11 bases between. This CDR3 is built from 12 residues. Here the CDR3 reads CASSVIGSEQFF. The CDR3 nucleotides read TGTGCCAGCAGTGTCATCGGAAGTGAGCAGTTCTTC.